What follows are 9 T cell receptor beta chains derived from one specimen sequenced in a study of siplizumab effects on memory and regulatory T cells. Using immunoSEQ multiplex PCR, the repertoire was profiled, and TCRdb retains in-frame clones only, with some absent. The repertoire holds about 100,000 clones, with roughly 92% as singletons. Sequenced sample: Tregs sorted from blood. These receptors originate from a human donor in good health.

The chain uses TRBV29-1 and TRBJ1-2; D ambiguous. V dropped 5 bases and J dropped 1 base, with 8 bases sitting between them. This CDR3 is 12 amino acids long. The germline CDR1 and CDR2 sequences are SQVTM and ANQGSEA. The CDR3 DNA follows: TGCAGCGTTACACAGCTTAACTATGGCTACACCTTC. This sequence encodes CSVTQLNYGYTF.

J is TRBJ2-7 and V is TRBV7-6, with 10 nucleotides matching TRBD2. The CDR3 loop spans 15 amino acids. The junction had 8 bases not matched to a gene; V was cut back by 5 bases and J by 4 bases. Germline V CDR1 and CDR2: SGHVS, FNYEAQ. CDR3 sequence reads: CASSLLAGVFYEQYF. CDR3 sequence (DNA): TGTGCCAGCAGCCTTCTAGCGGGAGTGTTTTACGAGCAGTACTTC.

This chain joins TRBV6-5 and TRBJ2-7, with D possibly TRBD2 on 6 matching bases. Germline-derived CDR1 and CDR2 are MNHEY and SVGAGI. Trimming stripped 8 bases from V and 0 bases from J, with 14 bases between. The CDR3 covers 14 residues. This CDR3 reads CASGNGGSSYEQYF. CDR3 nucleotides: TGTGCCAGCGGGAACGGGGGTAGCTCCTACGAGCAGTACTTC.

J is TRBJ1-1 and V is TRBV11-2, with D uncertain. Trimming cost V 0 bases and J 1 base, with 9 bases left between them. This CDR3 has 15 residues. The V gene's germline CDR1 is SGHAT and CDR2 FQNNGV. The CDR3 DNA sequence: TGTGCCAGCAGCTTAGATTGGGGATGGAACACTGAAGCTTTCTTT. Its protein is CASSLDWGWNTEAFF.

The chain joins TRBV7-2 to TRBJ2-7, with a tentative D call TRBD2 (5 bases). V was trimmed by 4 bases and J by 3 bases, leaving 13 bases between them. The germline gives CDR1 SGHTA, CDR2 FQGNSA. This CDR3 is built from 14 residues. The DNA of the CDR3 is TGTGCCAGCAGCTCGGTGGGGAGTAGCTACGAGCAGTACTTC. Translated, it gives CASSSVGSSYEQYF.

This clone was seen once. The chain is built from TRBV28 and TRBJ2-5; D unresolved. CDR1 is MDHEN, CDR2 SYDVKM, per germline. The CDR3 extends over 10 amino acids. V lost 6 bases to trimming and J lost 7 bases, with 6 bases between them. The CDR3 DNA follows: TGTGCCAGCAGCCAATCGACCCAGTACTTC. Translation: CASSQSTQYF.

J is TRBJ2-7 and V is TRBV11-2; D is unresolved. The CDR3 extends over 11 amino acids. CDR1 and CDR2 (germline): SGHAT, FQNNGV. Trimming pared 3 bases from V and 2 bases from J, leaving 2 bases between. CDR3 protein: CASSFTYEQYF. In DNA form, the CDR3 reads TGTGCCAGCAGCTTCACCTACGAGCAGTACTTC.

The chain joins TRBV19 to TRBJ1-5, with TRBD1 matching 8 bases. Germline CDR1 is LNHDA and CDR2 is SQIVND (reference sequence). With V trimmed by 6 bases and J by 6 bases, 10 bases remained unmatched. The CDR3 consists of 15 residues. The CDR3 protein is CASRPGTGWGQPQHF. CDR3 DNA: TGTGCCAGTAGACCCGGGACAGGCTGGGGTCAGCCCCAGCATTTT.

This chain connects TRBV6-5 to TRBJ1-2; 8 nucleotides agree with TRBD1. The CDR3 loop spans 13 amino acids. V lost 0 bases and J lost 7; bases outside the gene matches: 1. In germline, CDR1 is MNHEY, CDR2 SVGAGI. The CDR3 sequence is CASSYSRGLGYTF. Here the CDR3 DNA reads TGTGCCAGCAGTTACTCCAGGGGGCTTGGCTACACCTTC.